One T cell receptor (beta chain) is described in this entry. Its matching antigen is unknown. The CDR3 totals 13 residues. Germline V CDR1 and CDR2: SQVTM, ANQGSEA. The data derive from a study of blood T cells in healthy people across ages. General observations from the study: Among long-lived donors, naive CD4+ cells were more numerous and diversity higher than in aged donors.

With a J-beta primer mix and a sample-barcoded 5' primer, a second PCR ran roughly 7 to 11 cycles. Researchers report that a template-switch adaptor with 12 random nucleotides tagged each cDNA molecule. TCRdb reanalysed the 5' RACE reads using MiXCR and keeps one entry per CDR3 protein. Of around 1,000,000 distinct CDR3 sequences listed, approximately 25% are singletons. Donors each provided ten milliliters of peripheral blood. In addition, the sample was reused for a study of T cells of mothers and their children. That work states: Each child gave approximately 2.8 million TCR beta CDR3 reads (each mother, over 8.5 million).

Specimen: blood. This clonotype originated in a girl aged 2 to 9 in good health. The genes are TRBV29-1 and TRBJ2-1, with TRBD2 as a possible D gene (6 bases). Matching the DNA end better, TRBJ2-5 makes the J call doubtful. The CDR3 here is CSVEVAGRETQYF. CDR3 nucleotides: TGCAGCGTTGAAGTGGCAGGGAGGGAGACCCAGTACTTC.